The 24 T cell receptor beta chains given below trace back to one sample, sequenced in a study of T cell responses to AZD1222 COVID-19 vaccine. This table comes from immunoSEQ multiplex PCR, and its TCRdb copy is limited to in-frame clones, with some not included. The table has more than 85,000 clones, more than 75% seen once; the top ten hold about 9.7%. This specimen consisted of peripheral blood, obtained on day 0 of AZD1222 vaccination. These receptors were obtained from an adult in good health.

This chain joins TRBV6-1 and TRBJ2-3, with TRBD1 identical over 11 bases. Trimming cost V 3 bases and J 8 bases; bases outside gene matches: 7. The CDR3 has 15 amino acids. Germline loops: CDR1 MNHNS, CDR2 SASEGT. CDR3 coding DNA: TGTGCCAGCAGTGATGGACAGGGGGCCGGTGGTACGCAGTATTTT. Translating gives CASSDGQGAGGTQYF.

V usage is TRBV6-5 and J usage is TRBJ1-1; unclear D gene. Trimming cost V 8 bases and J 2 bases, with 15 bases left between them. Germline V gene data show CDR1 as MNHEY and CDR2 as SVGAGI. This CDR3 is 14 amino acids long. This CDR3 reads CASVISWVNTEAFF. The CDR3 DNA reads TGTGCCAGCGTTATTAGTTGGGTTAACACTGAAGCTTTCTTT.

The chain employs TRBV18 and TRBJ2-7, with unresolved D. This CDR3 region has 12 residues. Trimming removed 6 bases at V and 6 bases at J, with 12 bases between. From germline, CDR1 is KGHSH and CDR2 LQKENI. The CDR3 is CASSPLGAEQYF. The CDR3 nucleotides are TGTGCCAGCTCTCCTCTCGGCGCCGAGCAGTACTTC.

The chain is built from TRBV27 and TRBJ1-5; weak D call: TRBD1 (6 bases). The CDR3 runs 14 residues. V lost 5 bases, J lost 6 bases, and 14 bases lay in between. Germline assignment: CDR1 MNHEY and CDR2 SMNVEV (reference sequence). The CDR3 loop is CASSPAGAGQPQHF. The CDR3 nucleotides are TGTGCCAGCAGTCCCGCGGGGGCGGGTCAGCCCCAGCATTTT.

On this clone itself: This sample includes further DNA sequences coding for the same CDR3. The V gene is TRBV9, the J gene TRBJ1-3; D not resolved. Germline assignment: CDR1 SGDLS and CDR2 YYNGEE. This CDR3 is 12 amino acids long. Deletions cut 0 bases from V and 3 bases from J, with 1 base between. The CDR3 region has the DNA TGTGCCAGCAGCGTAGGTGGAAACACCATATATTTT. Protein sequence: CASSVGGNTIYF.

The CDR3 region is CASTRDRGNEQFF. DNA of the CDR3: TGTGCCAGCACCCGGGACAGGGGTAATGAGCAGTTCTTC. The V call is TRBV2, the J call TRBJ2-1; 10 bases map to TRBD1. Germline assignment: CDR1 SNHLY and CDR2 FYNNEI. The length of the CDR3 is 13 residues. J gave up 7 bases and V 7 bases, and 4 bases lay outside the gene matches.

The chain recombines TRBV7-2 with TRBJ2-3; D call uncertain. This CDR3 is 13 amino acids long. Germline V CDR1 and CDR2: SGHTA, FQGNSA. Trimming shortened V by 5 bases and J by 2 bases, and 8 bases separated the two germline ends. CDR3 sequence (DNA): TGTGCCAGCAGCCTCGACCACACAGATACGCAGTATTTT. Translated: CASSLDHTDTQYF.

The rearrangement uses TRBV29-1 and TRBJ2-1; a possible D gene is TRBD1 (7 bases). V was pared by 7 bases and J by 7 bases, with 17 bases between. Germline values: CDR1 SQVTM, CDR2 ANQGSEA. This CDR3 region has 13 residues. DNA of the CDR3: TGCAGCGCTGAGAGGCAGGGGGGAAATGAGCAGTTCTTC. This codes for CSAERQGGNEQFF.

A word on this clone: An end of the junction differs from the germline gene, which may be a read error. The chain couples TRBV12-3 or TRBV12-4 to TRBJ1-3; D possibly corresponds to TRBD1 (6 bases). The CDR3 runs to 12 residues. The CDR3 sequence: CASSPQGLRASF. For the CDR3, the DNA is TGTGCCAGCAGTCCACAGGGTTTAAGGGCGTCTTTT.

The CDR3 loop reads CTSSQGRDGSNQPQHF. DNA for the CDR3: TGCACCAGCAGCCAAGGGCGGGACGGTAGCAATCAGCCCCAGCATTTT. This chain connects TRBV1 to TRBJ1-5. TRBV1 is listed as a pseudogene. There are 16 residues in the CDR3.

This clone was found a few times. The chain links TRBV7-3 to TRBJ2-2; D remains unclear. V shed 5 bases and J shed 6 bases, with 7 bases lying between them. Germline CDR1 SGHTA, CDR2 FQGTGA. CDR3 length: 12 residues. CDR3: CASSPGAGELFF. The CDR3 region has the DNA TGTGCCAGCAGCCCGGGCGCCGGGGAGCTGTTTTTT.

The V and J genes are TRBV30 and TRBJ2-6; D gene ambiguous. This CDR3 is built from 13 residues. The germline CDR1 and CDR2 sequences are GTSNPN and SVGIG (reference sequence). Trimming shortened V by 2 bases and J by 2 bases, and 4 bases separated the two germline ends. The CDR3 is CAWSTTGANVLTF. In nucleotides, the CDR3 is TGTGCCTGGAGTACCACTGGGGCCAACGTCCTGACTTTC. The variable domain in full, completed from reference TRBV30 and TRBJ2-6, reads SQTIHQWPATLVQPVGSPLSLECTVEGTSNPNLYWYRQAAGRGLQLLFYSVGIGQISSEVPQNLSASRPQDRQFILSSKKLLLSDSGFYLCAWSTTGANVLTFGAGSRLTVL.

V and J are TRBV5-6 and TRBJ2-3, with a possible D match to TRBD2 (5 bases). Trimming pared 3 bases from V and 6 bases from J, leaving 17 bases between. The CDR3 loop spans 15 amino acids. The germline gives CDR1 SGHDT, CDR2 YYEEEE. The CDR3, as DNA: TGTGCCAGCAGCTCCCTCCGGGGTCTGGGGGATACGCAGTATTTT. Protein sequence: CASSSLRGLGDTQYF.

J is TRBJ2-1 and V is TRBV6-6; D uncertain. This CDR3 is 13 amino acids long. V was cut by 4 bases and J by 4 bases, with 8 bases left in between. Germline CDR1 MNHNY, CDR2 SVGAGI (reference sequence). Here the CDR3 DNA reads TGTGCCAGCAGTTCGGAGTTTTACAATGAGCAGTTCTTC. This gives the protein CASSSEFYNEQFF.

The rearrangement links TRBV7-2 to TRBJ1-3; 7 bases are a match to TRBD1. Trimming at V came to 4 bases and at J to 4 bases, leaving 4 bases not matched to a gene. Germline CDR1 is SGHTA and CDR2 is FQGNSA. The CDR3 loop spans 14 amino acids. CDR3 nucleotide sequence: TGTGCCAGCAGCTCGAGGACAGGAGGAAACACCATATATTTT. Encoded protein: CASSSRTGGNTIYF.

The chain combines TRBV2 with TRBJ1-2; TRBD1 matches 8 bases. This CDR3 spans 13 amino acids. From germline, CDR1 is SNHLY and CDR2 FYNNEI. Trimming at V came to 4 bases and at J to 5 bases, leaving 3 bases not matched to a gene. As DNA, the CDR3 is TGTGCCAGCAGTGTGGGACAGGTATATGGCTACACCTTC. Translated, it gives CASSVGQVYGYTF.

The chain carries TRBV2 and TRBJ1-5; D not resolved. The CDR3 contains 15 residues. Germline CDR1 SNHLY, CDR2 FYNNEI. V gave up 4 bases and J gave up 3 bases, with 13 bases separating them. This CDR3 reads CASSVSAGPNQPQHF. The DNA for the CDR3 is TGTGCCAGCAGTGTGAGCGCCGGGCCCAATCAGCCCCAGCATTTT. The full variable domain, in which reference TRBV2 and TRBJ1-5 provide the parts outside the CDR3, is EPEVTQTPSHQVTQMGQEVILRCVPISNHLYFYWYRQILGQKVEFLVSFYNNEISEKSEIFDDQFSVERPDGSNFTLKIRSTKLEDSAMYFCASSVSAGPNQPQHFGDGTRLSIL.

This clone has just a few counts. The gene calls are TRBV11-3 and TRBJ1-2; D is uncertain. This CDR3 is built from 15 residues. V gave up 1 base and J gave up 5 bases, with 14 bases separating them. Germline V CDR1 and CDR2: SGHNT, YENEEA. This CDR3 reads CASSLGFLVGYGYTF. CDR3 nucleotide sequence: TGTGCCAGCAGCTTAGGCTTTTTGGTAGGTTATGGCTACACCTTC. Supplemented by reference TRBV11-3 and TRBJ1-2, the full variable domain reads EAGVVQSPRYKIIEKKQPVAFWCNPISGHNTLYWYLQNLGQGPELLIRYENEEAVDDSQLPKDRFSAERLKGVDSTLKIQPAELGDSAVYLCASSLGFLVGYGYTFGSGTRLTVV.

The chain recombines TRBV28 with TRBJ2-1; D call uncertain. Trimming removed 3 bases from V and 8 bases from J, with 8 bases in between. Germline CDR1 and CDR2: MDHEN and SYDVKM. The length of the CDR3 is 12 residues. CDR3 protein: CASSFTRDEQFF. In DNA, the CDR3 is TGTGCCAGCAGTTTTACACGGGATGAGCAGTTCTTC.

CDR3 nucleotides: TGTGCCAGCAGCTTTCCCCCGGGACCGACATACAATGAGCAGTTCTTC. It translates to CASSFPPGPTYNEQFF. V gene TRBV7-2 combines with J gene TRBJ2-1; the D call may be TRBD1 or TRBD2 (5 bases each). Trimming removed 3 bases at V and 4 bases at J, with 16 bases between. Germline V gene data show CDR1 as SGHTA and CDR2 as FQGNSA. This CDR3 is built from 16 residues.

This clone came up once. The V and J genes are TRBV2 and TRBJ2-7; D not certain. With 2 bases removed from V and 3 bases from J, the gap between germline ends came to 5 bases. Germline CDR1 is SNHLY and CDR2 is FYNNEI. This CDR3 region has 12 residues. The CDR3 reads CASSERGYEQYF. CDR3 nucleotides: TGTGCCAGCAGTGAACGAGGCTACGAGCAGTACTTC. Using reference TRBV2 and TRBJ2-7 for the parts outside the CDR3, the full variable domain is EPEVTQTPSHQVTQMGQEVILRCVPISNHLYFYWYRQILGQKVEFLVSFYNNEISEKSEIFDDQFSVERPDGSNFTLKIRSTKLEDSAMYFCASSERGYEQYFGPGTRLTVT.

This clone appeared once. Written as DNA, the CDR3 is TGTGCCAGCAGCTCGTCCGGCGGGACCTACAATGAGCAGTTCTTC. Translation: CASSSSGGTYNEQFF. The rearrangement joins TRBV7-9 to TRBJ2-1, with a tentative D call TRBD2 (6 bases). V lost 4 bases, J lost 2 bases, and 12 bases lay in between. The CDR3 totals 15 residues. The germline gives CDR1 SEHNR, CDR2 FQNEAQ (reference sequence).

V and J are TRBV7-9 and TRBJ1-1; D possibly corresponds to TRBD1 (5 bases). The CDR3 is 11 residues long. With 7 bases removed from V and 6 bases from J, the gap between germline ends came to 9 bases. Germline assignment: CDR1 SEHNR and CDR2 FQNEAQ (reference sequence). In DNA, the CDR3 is TGTGCCAGCACCCTGACAGCTGAAGCTTTCTTT. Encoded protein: CASTLTAEAFF.

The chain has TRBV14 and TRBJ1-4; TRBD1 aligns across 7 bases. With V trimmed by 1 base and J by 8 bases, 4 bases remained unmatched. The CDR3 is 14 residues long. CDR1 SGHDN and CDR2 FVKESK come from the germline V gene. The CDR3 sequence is CASSQALQGEKLFF. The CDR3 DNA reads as TGTGCCAGCAGCCAAGCCTTACAGGGGGAAAAACTGTTTTTT. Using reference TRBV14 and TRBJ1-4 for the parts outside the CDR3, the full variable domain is EAGVTQFPSHSVIEKGQTVTLRCDPISGHDNLYWYRRVMGKEIKFLLHFVKESKQDESGMPNNRFLAERTGGTYSTLKVQPAELEDSGVYFCASSQALQGEKLFFGSGTQLSVL.